This T cell receptor (beta chain) appears in the sequencing data of a study of blood T cell repertoires in COVID-19. Residents of 24 US areas, aged roughly 18 to 89 years, made up the participants. Original data processing: Amplified reference gene primers provided the basis for estimating nucleated cell counts. Repertoires were generated with immunoSEQ multiplex PCR, while TCRdb's copy carries only in-frame clones and drops some. Clonal size and the V and J genes are those of that table, whereas D and trimming came from the DNA. The sample lists about 280,000 clones, 88% occurring once. The receptor comes from a woman aged 30 to 39 who had recovered from COVID-19. Sequencing was done on a sample of PBMCs or T cells enriched from blood (not recorded which).

The DNA for the CDR3 is TGTGCCACCAGTGATTTGGGAGGCGTTAACACCGGGGAGCTGTTTTTT. Encoded protein: CATSDLGGVNTGELFF. The chain has TRBV24-1 and TRBJ2-2; D possibly corresponds to TRBD2 (5 bases). Trimming removed 0 bases at V and 2 bases at J, with 9 bases between. The germline V gene has CDR1 KGHDR and CDR2 SFDVKD. The CDR3 contains 16 residues.